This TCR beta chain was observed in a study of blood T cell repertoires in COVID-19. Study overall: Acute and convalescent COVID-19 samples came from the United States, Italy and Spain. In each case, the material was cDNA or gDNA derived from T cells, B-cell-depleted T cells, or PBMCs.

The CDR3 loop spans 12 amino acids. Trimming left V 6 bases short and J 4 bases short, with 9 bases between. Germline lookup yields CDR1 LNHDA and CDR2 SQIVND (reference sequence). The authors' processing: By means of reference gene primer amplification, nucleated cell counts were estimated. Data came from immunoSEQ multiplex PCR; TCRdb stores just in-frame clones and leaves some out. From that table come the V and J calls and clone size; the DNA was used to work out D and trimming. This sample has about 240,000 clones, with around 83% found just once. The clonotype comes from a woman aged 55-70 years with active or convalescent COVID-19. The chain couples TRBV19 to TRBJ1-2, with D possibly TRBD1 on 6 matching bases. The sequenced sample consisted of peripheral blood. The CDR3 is CASRGQIYGYTF. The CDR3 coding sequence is TGTGCCAGTAGAGGACAGATCTATGGCTACACCTTC.